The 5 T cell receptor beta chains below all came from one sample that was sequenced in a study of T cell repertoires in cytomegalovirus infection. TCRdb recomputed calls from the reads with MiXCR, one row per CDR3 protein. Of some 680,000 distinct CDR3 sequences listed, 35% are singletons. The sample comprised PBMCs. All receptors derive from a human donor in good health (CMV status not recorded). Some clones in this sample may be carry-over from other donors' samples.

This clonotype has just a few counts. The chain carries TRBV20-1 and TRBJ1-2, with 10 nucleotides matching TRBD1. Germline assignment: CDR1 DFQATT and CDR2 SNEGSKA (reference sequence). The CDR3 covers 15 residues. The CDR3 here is CSTIGNGTGASGYTF. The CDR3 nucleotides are TGCAGCACAATTGGGAACGGGACAGGGGCATCGGGCTACACCTTC.

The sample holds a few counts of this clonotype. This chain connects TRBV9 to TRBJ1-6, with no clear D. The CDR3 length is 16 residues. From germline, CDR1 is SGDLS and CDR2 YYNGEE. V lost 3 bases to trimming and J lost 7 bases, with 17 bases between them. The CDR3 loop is CASSEGGVPANSPLHF. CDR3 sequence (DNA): TGTGCCAGCAGCGAAGGTGGAGTACCAGCGAATTCACCCCTCCACTTT.

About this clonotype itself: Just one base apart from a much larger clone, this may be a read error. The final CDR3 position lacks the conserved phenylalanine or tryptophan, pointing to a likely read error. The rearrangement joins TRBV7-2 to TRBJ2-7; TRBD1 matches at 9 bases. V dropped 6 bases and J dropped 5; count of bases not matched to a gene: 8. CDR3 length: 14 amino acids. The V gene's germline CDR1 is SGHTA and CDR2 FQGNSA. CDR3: CASREDRGVHEQYL. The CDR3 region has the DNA TGTGCCAGCAGGGAAGACAGGGGGGTCCACGAGCAGTACTTA.

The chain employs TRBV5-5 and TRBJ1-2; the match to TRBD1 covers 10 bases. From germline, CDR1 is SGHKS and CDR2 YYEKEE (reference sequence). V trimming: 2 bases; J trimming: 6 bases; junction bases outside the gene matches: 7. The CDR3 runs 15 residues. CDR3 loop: CASSLIGTGEHGYTF. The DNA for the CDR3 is TGTGCCAGCAGCTTAATCGGGACAGGGGAACATGGCTACACCTTC.

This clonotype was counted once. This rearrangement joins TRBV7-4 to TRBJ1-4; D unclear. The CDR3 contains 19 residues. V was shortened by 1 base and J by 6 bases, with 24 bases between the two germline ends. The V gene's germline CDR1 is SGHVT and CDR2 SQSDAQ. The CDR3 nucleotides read TGTGCCAGCAGCTTAGGTGTGCCGCGGAGCTTGAAGGATCATGAAAAACTGTTTTTT. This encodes CASSLGVPRSLKDHEKLFF.